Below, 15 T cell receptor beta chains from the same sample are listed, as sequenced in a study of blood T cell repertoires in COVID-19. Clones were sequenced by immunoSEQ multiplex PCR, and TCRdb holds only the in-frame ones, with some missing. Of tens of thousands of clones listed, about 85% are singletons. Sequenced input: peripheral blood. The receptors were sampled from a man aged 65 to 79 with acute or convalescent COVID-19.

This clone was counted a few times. The CDR3 spells CASSISSTNQPQHF. The CDR3, as DNA: TGTGCCAGTAGTATTAGCAGCACCAATCAGCCCCAGCATTTT. The chain has TRBV19 and TRBJ1-5, with no clear D. The CDR3 runs 14 residues. Germline V gene lookup returns CDR1 LNHDA and CDR2 SQIVND (reference sequence). The ends were cut back, 3 bases at V and 3 bases at J, with 9 bases in the middle.

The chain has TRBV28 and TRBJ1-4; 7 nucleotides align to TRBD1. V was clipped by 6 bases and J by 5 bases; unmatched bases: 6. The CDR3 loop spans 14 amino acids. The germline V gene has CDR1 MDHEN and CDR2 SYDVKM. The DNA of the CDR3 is TGTGCCAGCAGCGAAGGGGGCTTAAATGAAAAACTGTTTTTT. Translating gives CASSEGGLNEKLFF.

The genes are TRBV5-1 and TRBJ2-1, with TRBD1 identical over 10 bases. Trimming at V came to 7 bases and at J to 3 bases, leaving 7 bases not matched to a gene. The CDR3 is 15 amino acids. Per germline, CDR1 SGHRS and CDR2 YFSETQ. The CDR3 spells CASDPGTGVYNEQFF. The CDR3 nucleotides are TGCGCCAGCGACCCCGGGACAGGGGTCTACAATGAGCAGTTCTTC.

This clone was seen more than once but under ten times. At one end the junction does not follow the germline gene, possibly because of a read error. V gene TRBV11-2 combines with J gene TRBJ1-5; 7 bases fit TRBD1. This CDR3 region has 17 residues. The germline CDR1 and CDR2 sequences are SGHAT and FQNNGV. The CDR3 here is CASRLDRVPIFHQPQHF. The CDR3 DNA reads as TGTGCCAGCAGGTTAGACAGGGTCCCCATTTTCCATCAGCCCCAGCATTTT.

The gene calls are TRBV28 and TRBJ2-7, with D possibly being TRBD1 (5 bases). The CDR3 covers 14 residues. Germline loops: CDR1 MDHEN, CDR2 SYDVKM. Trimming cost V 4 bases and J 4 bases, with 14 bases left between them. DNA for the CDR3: TGTGCCAGCAGTTCCCCAGCAGGGTTGTACGAGCAGTACTTC. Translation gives CASSSPAGLYEQYF.

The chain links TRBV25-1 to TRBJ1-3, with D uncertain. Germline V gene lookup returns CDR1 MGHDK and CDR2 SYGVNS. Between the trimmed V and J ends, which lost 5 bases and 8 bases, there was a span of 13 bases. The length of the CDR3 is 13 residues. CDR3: CASSSFGRDTIYF. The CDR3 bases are TGTGCCAGCAGTTCTTTCGGCCGGGACACCATATATTTT.

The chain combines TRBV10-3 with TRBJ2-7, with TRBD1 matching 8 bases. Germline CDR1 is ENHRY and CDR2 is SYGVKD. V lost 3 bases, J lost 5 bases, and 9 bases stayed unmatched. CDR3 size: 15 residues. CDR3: CAISEGQGARHEQYF. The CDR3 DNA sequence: TGTGCCATCAGTGAAGGGCAGGGGGCCAGACACGAGCAGTACTTC.

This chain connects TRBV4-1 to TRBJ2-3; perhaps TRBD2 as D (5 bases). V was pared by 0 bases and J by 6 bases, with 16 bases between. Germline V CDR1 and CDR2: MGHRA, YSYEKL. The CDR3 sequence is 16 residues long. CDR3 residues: CASSQDGRPGMDTQYF. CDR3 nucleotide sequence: TGCGCCAGCAGCCAAGACGGCCGACCGGGGATGGATACGCAGTATTTT.

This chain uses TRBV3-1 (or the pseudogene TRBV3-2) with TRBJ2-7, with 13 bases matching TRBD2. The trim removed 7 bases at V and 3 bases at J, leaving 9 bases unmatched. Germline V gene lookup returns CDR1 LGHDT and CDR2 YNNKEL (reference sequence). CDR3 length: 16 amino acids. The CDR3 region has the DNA TGTGCCAGCACCGCCCGACTAGCGGGGGGCGGCTACGAGCAGTACTTC. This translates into CASTARLAGGGYEQYF.

CDR3 amino acids: CASSLSGSNEKLFF. The CDR3 region has the DNA TGTGCCAGCAGCTTGTCAGGAAGTAATGAAAAACTGTTTTTT. The V and J genes are TRBV5-5 and TRBJ1-4; D ambiguous. CDR3 length equals 14 residues. In germline, CDR1 is SGHKS, CDR2 YYEKEE (reference sequence). V was cut by 1 base and J by 4 bases, with 8 bases left in between.

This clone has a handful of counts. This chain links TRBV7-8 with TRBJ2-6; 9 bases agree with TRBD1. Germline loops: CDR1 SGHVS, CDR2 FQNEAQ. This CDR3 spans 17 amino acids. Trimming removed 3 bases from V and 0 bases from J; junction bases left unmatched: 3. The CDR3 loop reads CASSFRDRVSGANVLTF. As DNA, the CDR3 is TGTGCCAGCAGCTTTCGGGACAGGGTCTCTGGGGCCAACGTCCTGACTTTC.

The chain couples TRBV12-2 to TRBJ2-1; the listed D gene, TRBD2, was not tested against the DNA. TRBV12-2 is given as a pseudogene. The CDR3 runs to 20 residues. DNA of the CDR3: TGTGCAAGTCGCTTAGCTGGGGGGAGGGGCCACCACTTCTCCTACAATGAGCAGTTCTTC. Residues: CASRLAGGRGHHFSYNEQFF.

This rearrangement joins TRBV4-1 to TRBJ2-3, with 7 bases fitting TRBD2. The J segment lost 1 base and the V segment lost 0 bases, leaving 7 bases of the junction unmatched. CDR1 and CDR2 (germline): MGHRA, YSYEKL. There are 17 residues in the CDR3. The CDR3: CASSQDQGAGGTDTQYF. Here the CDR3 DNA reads TGCGCCAGCAGCCAAGATCAGGGTGCGGGGGGCACAGATACGCAGTATTTT.

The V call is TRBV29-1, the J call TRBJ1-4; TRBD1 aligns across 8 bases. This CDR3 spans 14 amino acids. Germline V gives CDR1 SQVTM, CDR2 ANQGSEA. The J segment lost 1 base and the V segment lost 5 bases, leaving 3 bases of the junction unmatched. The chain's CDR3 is CSVFTGGTNEKLFF. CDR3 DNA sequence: TGCAGCGTTTTTACAGGGGGAACTAATGAAAAACTGTTTTTT.

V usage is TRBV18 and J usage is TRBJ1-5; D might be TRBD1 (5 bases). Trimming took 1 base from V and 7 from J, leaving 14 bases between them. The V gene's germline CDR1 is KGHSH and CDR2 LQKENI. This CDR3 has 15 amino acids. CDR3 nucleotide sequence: TGTGCCAGCTCACCACTTGGGCAGGGAAGGCAGCCCCAGCATTTT. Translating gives CASSPLGQGRQPQHF.